Listed below are T cell receptor beta chains from one sample, sequenced in a study of early stage breast cancer tumors. Method: immunoSEQ multiplex PCR; TCRdb's copy keeps in-frame clones and lacks some. The data hold some 11,000 clones, with over 70% observed a single time. Sequenced input: breast tumor tissue. Every receptor here comes from a person aged 65-85 years with breast cancer. Each CDR3 is given without its conserved first and last residue. The size entry is marked missing in some rows and otherwise reads once, few, many or a size class.

j_call,v_call,clone_size,cdr3_aa
TRBJ2-7,TRBV11-2,NA,ASSSVVGQGTTGNEQY
TRBJ1-1,TRBV6-1,NA,ASSGSINTEAF
TRBJ2-7,TRBV28,few,ASRGRGAGAYEQY
TRBJ1-2,TRBV4-2,NA,ASSIGRVLNYGYT
TRBJ1-2,TRBV29-1,NA,SVGGDRGNYGYT
TRBJ2-1,TRBV4-3,NA,ASSQDSGGHNEQF
TRBJ1-2,TRBV5-1,NA,ASSLAQGENYGYT
TRBJ1-2,TRBV5-1,NA,ASSLVQGNNYGYT
TRBJ1-1,TRBV4-3,NA,ASSRGGVTEAF
TRBJ1-2,TRBV5-6,NA,ASSLFDRDYGYT
TRBJ2-2,TRBV7-9,NA,ASSSGQENTGELF
TRBJ1-2,TRBV13,once,ASSSGQAHGYT
TRBJ1-3,TRBV11-3,NA,ASSLDSTIY
TRBJ1-1,TRBV7-2,NA,ASSPRANTEAF
TRBJ2-2,TRBV18,NA,ASSPSQTSGTGELF
TRBJ2-1,TRBV29-1,NA,SVEGLATNEQF
TRBJ1-1,TRBV7-7,NA,ASSQDRRGEAF
TRBJ2-7,TRBV7-2,NA,ASSLFLRRASGRADEQY
TRBJ1-2,TRBV4-1,NA,ASSQTQRDTYGYT
TRBJ1-1,TRBV4-2,NA,ASSAWGMNTEAF
TRBJ1-5,TRBV10-3,few,AISAEGLGQPQH
TRBJ2-1,TRBV5-1,NA,ASSFRLADNEQF
TRBJ2-7,TRBV2,once,ASKAGGSYEQY
TRBJ1-1,TRBV18,NA,ASSPRPGQGRSRTEAF
TRBJ1-2,TRBV27,NA,ASSSTGGGYT
TRBJ2-3,TRBV6-5,NA,ASSYGGTGETDTQY
TRBJ2-1,TRBV2,NA,ASSELVAEQF
TRBJ1-2,TRBV6-1,few,ASTEGVPWGYT